One T cell receptor (beta chain) is described in this entry. The CDR3 has 13 residues. Germline V gene sequence: CDR1 MNHEY, CDR2 SMNVEV (reference sequence). Trimming stripped 4 bases from V and 4 bases from J, with 8 bases between. These data are taken from a study of control samples from healthy donors and cancer patients. Profiled with immunoSEQ multiplex PCR; TCRdb holds only in-frame clones, not every one. The sample holds about 80,000 clones; 84% are singletons and the top ten take under 14%. The sequenced material came from PBMCs. The sequence was collected from a man aged 55 to 70 with head and neck cancer. This chain links TRBV27 with TRBJ2-1; D ambiguous. The CDR3 coding sequence is TGTGCCAGCAGTTCAAGGAGATACAATGAGCAGTTCTTC. Its translation: CASSSRRYNEQFF.